The source of this TCR beta chain is a study of blood T cell repertoires in COVID-19. In the authors' workflow: How many nucleated cells were present was estimated from reference gene primer amplification. Method: immunoSEQ multiplex PCR; TCRdb's copy keeps in-frame clones and lacks some. V and J calls and clone size are given by that table; D and trimming were obtained from the DNA. The data contain approximately 140,000 clones, almost 85% of them singletons. Across 24 US areas, participants ranged in age from about 18 to 100 years. Cohorts were based on clinical histories the participants reported. CDR3 length: 18 amino acids. V gave up 2 bases and J gave up 3 bases; unmatched junction bases: 15. Germline CDR1 and CDR2: SGHDT and YYEEEE.

This clonotype was obtained from a woman between 50 and 59 years old with acute COVID-19. The V call is TRBV5-6, the J call TRBJ2-7; 9 nucleotides agree with TRBD1. Material: PBMCs or T cells enriched from blood (not recorded which). The CDR3 DNA follows: TGTGCCAGCAGCTTAACAGATTACCCGGGACAGGGACTCTACGAGCAGTACTTC. Amino acid sequence: CASSLTDYPGQGLYEQYF.